These T cell receptor beta chains were read from a single sample in a study of T cell responses to AZD1222 COVID-19 vaccine. Sequencing used immunoSEQ multiplex PCR; TCRdb keeps in-frame clones, though not all of them. The sample has some 130,000 clones; roughly nine tenths are singletons. The sample consisted of peripheral blood, taken 28 days after the second AZD1222 dose. The source is an adult who received the AZD1222 COVID-19 vaccine. CDR3s include the opening cysteine and the closing phenylalanine or tryptophan. Some rows mark clone size as missing; the rest say once, few, many or name a class of expanded clone.

clone_size	v_call	cdr3_aa
NA	TRBV10-3	CAISEAGQGDAEAFF
NA	TRBV18	CASSQDSSGANVLTF
few	TRBV15	CATSGTSGRSEQYF
NA	TRBV7-2	CASSAFGLKEEGYTF
few	TRBV7-9	CASSLYPNDYEQYF
NA	TRBV27	CASSSSGTQYF
NA	TRBV7-8	CASKGTGGQPQHF
NA	TRBV6-5	CASSYSGGELFF
once	TRBV13	CASTITSRALWTGDGDEQYF
NA	TRBV4-1	CASSQVAVNNEQFF
NA	TRBV6-1	CASSEFMWAPGQPQHF
NA	TRBV12-3/TRBV12-4	CASSFREQQFF
NA	TRBV19	CASSIAGTVNYGYTF
few	TRBV11-2	CASSFHRGLYYGYTF
NA	TRBV11-3	CASSSRGWSRGNQPQHF
NA	TRBV7-9	CASSRPGETQYF
NA	TRBV3-1/TRBV3-2	CASSRRGDSPLHF
NA	TRBV5-5	CASSLLLAGGLTDTQYF
NA	TRBV7-9	CASSDRERNSGNTIYF
NA	TRBV27	CASSFWGREGSYNSPLHF
few	TRBV21-1	CASSLHFLRAGNRPDTQYF
NA	TRBV2	CASSESAAHSYGYTF
NA	TRBV4-2	CASSQPDGITYNEQFF
once	TRBV4-1	CASRPTGSQPQHF
NA	TRBV6-5	CASAQGHPNEKLFF
NA	TRBV5-1	CASSVIAGGQGSYEQYF
NA	TRBV5-1	CASSYGQGEAFF
NA	TRBV4-3	CASSQWGQTRPNEKLFF
NA	TRBV30	CAWRMEGYEQYF